Listed below are T cell receptor beta chains from one sample, sequenced in a study of identical twins. TCRdb fed the 5' RACE reads into MiXCR, producing one record per CDR3 protein. Counted here are some 500,000 distinct CDR3 sequences, roughly a fifth occurring once; the ten biggest clones make up approximately 0.95%. These data also featured in a second study, about T cells expressing NK-cell markers.

Sequencing used CD4+ T cells sorted from blood. The origin of the receptors is a woman aged 18-30 years in good health. The CDR3 runs from the conserved cysteine through the conserved F or W.

V	CDR3
TRBV20-1	CRAQEGSTEAFF
TRBV10-3	CAISDSIAFSSYEQYF
TRBV7-9	CASSLVSTEQFF
TRBV25-1	CASSTRRQETQYF
TRBV7-4	CASGLAGGAHEQYF
TRBV6-5	CASGHSYEQYF
TRBV20-1	CSASRGANEKLFF
TRBV9	CASSVESPPGGTEAFF
TRBV12-3/TRBV12-4	CASSFGGPQIPLHF
TRBV5-1	CASGAGRSNTEAFF
TRBV12-3/TRBV12-4	CASRNSPGANYEQYF
TRBV4-2	CASSQHDGSSYNEQFF
TRBV20-1	CSARVRTGGTYNEQFF
TRBV20-1	CSARAPGRGSSYEQYF
TRBV5-1	CASSSVASGANVLTF
TRBV29-1	CSVKGGGASWNEQYF
TRBV2	CASTLGREKLFF
TRBV10-3	CAISDRDTDQPQHF
TRBV12-3/TRBV12-4	CASSFRSGMNTEAFF
TRBV20-1	CSARDRSWGDVYGYTF
TRBV10-3	CAIRGGGTDTQYF
TRBV12-3/TRBV12-4	CASNLGLAGGKEQYF
TRBV7-9	CASSLVVSGELFF
TRBV6-2/TRBV6-3	CASSYSGTSYGYTF
TRBV27	CASSHGQPSYEQYF
TRBV20-1	CSARVQADEAFF
TRBV29-1	CSVAGEWGETQYF
TRBV6-5	CATGTSGRGQYF
TRBV24-1	CATSDSGTGPDGELFF
TRBV10-1	CASSYQEDTEAFF
TRBV2	CASSDLGYGYTF
TRBV3-1	CASSDTRNYGYTF
TRBV20-1	CSARRDRQNSNQPQHF
TRBV12-3/TRBV12-4	CASTSGRNQETQYF
TRBV20-1	CSARVSTSGVGYNEQFF
TRBV20-1	CSASSVGGEQFF
TRBV20-1	CSARDRAGVFQETQYF
TRBV29-1	CSVRDSHQETQYF
TRBV27	CASKGRGVEKLFF
TRBV24-1	CATSEGGNVRTQYF
TRBV7-9	CASSLEVGAEAFF
TRBV7-6	CASSTGLAGRETQYF
TRBV12-3/TRBV12-4	CASSFNGYYEQYF
TRBV7-2	CASSFGLAGNRNEQFF
TRBV11-2	CASRRVQETQYF
TRBV7-6	CASSESSGSNEQYF
TRBV7-2	CASRLIAELFF
TRBV7-2	CASSVRRTGRDTQYF
TRBV5-1	CASSLGLVINEQFF
TRBV5-5	CASSLYLTGELFF
TRBV7-2	CASSLAWGREGYDTQYF
TRBV12-5	CASGFGGLSPLHF
TRBV5-6	CASSPLAVANTEAFF
TRBV6-5	CASSYNRNTEAFF
TRBV21-1	CASSVSGTAYEQYF
TRBV6-2/TRBV6-3	CASSSGTVAYEQYF
TRBV3-1	CASSHLMTQGVKGYTF
TRBV20-1	CSARNGASTEAFF
TRBV10-3	CAISPTGGYTEAFF
TRBV2	CASKDRGLSYGYTF